These T cell receptor beta chains were read from a single sample in a study of a mutant IDH1 vaccine in newly diagnosed glioma. Which antigens these TCRs recognize remains unknown. Here immunoSEQ multiplex PCR was the method, and the copy in TCRdb shows in-frame clones only, minus some. In the table there are around 69,000 clones, roughly 86% of which are singletons. Sequenced material: PBMCs, taken from a glioma patient whose treatment included an IDH1 peptide vaccine. The source is a man aged 25 to 40 with glioma. The CDR3 runs from the conserved cysteine through the conserved F or W.

j_gene: TRBJ2-7
v_gene: TRBV28
CDR3aa: CASSLWLGANEQYF

j_gene: TRBJ2-1
v_gene: TRBV7-2
CDR3aa: CASSLRDSSYNEQFF

j_gene: TRBJ2-7
v_gene: TRBV27
CDR3aa: CASSLGAGGARYEQYF

j_gene: TRBJ2-3
v_gene: TRBV2
CDR3aa: CASSATGGADTQYF

j_gene: TRBJ2-3
v_gene: TRBV5-4
CDR3aa: CASSSPGQGADTQYF

j_gene: TRBJ1-2
v_gene: TRBV2
CDR3aa: CASSGSSYGYTF

j_gene: TRBJ2-2
v_gene: TRBV30
CDR3aa: CAWSSLGRTGELFF

j_gene: TRBJ2-3
v_gene: TRBV9
CDR3aa: CASSTEPGLAVVGTDTQYF

j_gene: TRBJ2-1
v_gene: TRBV10-3
CDR3aa: CAIRGDYNEQFF

j_gene: TRBJ2-1
v_gene: TRBV5-5
CDR3aa: CASSLDGTSHNEQFF

j_gene: TRBJ1-3
v_gene: TRBV5-8
CDR3aa: CASSGAGTSGNTIYF

j_gene: TRBJ2-3
v_gene: TRBV5-1
CDR3aa: CASSTGTGNSYF

j_gene: TRBJ1-2
v_gene: TRBV6-1
CDR3aa: CASRDILYGYTF

j_gene: TRBJ2-1
v_gene: TRBV10-3
CDR3aa: CAISDTSGYNEQFF

j_gene: TRBJ2-3
v_gene: TRBV15
CDR3aa: CATSRGTGSVYTDTQYF

j_gene: TRBJ2-3
v_gene: TRBV7-8
CDR3aa: CASSLVGTSGTDTQYF

j_gene: TRBJ1-1
v_gene: TRBV11-2
CDR3aa: CASSFGPDTEAFF